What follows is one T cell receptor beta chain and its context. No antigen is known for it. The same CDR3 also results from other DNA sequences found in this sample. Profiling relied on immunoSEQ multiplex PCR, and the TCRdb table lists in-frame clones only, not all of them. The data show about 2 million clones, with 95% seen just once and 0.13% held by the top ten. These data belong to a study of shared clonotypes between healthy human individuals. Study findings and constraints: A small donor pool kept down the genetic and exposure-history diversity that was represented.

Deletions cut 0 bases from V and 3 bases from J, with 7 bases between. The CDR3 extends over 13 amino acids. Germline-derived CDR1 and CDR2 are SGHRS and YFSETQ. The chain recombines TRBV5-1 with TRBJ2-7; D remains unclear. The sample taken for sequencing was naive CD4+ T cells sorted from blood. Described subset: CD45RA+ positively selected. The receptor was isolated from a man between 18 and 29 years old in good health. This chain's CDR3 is CASSLVGSYEQYF. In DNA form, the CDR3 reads TGCGCCAGCAGCTTGGTGGGCAGCTACGAGCAGTACTTC.